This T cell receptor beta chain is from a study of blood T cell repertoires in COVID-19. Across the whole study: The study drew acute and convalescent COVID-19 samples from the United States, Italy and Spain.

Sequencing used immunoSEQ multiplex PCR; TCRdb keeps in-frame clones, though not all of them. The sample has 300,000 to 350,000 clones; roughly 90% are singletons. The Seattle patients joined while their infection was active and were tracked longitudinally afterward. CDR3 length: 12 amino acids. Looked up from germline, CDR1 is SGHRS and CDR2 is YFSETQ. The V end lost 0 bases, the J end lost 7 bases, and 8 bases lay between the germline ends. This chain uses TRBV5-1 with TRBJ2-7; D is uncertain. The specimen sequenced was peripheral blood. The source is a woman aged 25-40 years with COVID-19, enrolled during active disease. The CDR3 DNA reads TGCGCCAGCAGCTTGGCCTCTGAGGAGCAGTACTTC. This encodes CASSLASEEQYF.